This TCR beta chain emerged from a study of blood T cell repertoires in COVID-19 (dated by TCRdb to 2018 to 2021). For context, the study as a whole: Collaborator samples came from the United States, Italy and Spain and covered acute and convalescent phases of COVID-19. Where available, HLA class I and class II types were obtained from metadata supplied by the sample provider rather than from assay-based typing. A de-identified subject ID, COVID-19 status, age in years and sex were almost always included in the sample metadata. Deeply sampled blood TCRbeta repertoires from subjects exposed to, actively infected with, or recovered from COVID-19 were included in the dataset. The repertoires were made available in a free public database intended to serve as a resource for research on the immune response to SARS-CoV-2. The material from the prospective study consisted of cDNA or gDNA derived from T cells, B-cell-depleted T cells, or PBMCs. Samples came from the ongoing ImmuneRACE study (first 160 participants) plus 1,254 subjects from 6 global collaborators.

The collaborating institutions used their own protocols to collect whole blood in K2EDTA tubes. For TCRbeta analysis, collaborators shipped samples as frozen whole blood, isolated PBMCs, or DNA extracted from either of those sample types. Summary of the overall study and its limitations: The quantity of clinical and demographic metadata differed by source and by participant and was supplied without curation.

This clone has only one observation. The antigen this receptor binds is unknown. The input lacks base qualities; no much larger clone sits a single base away. TCRbeta CDR3 regions were amplified from genomic DNA using the immunoSEQ Assay, a bias-controlled multiplex PCR. The authors' pipeline ran thus. The number of nucleated cells in each sample was estimated from the amplification of reference gene primers within the assay. To quantify the absolute abundance of each unique TCRbeta CDR3 rearrangement, sequence reads were collapsed and filtered. For each sample, productive Simpson clonality was calculated as the square root of Simpson's diversity index across productive rearrangements. TCRdb holds this immuneACCESS table with in-frame rearrangements only. Some clones are missing; in checked studies, unresolved V genes explain under half, and the rest has no known cause. D and trimming were read from the DNA, whereas the V and J calls and clone size are those reported in that table. Recorded for this sample are under 150,000 clones; more than 70% of them occurred a single time. The ten largest clones take up 4.5% to 6% of the sample.

The germline V gene provides CDR1 MGHRA and CDR2 YSYEKL. There are 16 amino acids in the CDR3, from cysteine to phenylalanine inclusive. The kept DNA is CDR3 alone, 48 bases in frame from the first base. V was cut back by 0 bases and J by 6 bases, leaving a gap of 17 bases between them. The chain uses TRBV4-1 and TRBJ1-1, with a weak D call of TRBD1 (6 bases match). The TCR was taken from a woman aged 45-60 years with acute or convalescent COVID-19. The sample taken for sequencing was peripheral blood. The bases are TGCGCCAGCAGCCAAGATTGGGGGGGCGCCTCTTCTGAAGCTTTCTTT. Its protein product is CASSQDWGGASSEAFF.